The rows below give T cell receptor beta chains drawn from one sample of a study of blood T cells in healthy people across ages. TCRdb re-analysed the 5' RACE reads in MiXCR, keeping a single row per CDR3 protein. The table records more than 500,000 distinct CDR3 sequences, about 25% of them present only once. The same specimen was also included in a second study, on T cells of mothers and their children.

The sample comprised blood. The receptors originated from a boy aged 2 to 9 in good health. CDR3s include the opening cysteine and the closing phenylalanine or tryptophan. The D gene is left open where the match is weak. Clone sizes are given selectively: once, few, many, or a class where the clone is expanded.

CDR3 protein,CDR3 DNA,D gene,clone size,J gene,V gene
CSARDPAATNEKLFF,TGCAGTGCTAGAGATCCGGCAGCTACTAATGAAAAACTGTTTTTT,.,few,TRBJ1-4,TRBV20-1
CSVGSDTGLATVYEQYF,TGCAGCGTCGGATCAGATACGGGACTAGCTACGGTCTACGAGCAGTACTTC,TRBD2,.,TRBJ2-7,TRBV29-1
CASRQQGTDTQYF,TGTGCCAGCAGGCAACAGGGGACAGATACGCAGTATTTT,TRBD1,few,TRBJ2-3,TRBV6-2/TRBV6-3
CASSSPFDLAGEQETQYF,TGTGCCAGCAGCTCTCCGTTCGATCTAGCGGGGGAGCAAGAGACCCAGTACTTC,TRBD2,.,TRBJ2-5,TRBV7-9
CASSPLGLFSGANVLTF,TGTGCCAGCAGCCCCCTCGGACTGTTCTCTGGGGCCAACGTCCTGACTTTC,.,.,TRBJ2-6,TRBV7-9
CASSRGMWTEKLFF,TGTGCCAGCAGTAGGGGGATGTGGACTGAAAAACTGTTTTTT,.,.,TRBJ1-4,TRBV12-3/TRBV12-4
CASSLGVLVAYNEQFF,TGTGCCAGCAGCCTAGGGGTCTTAGTCGCCTACAATGAGCAGTTCTTC,.,few,TRBJ2-1,TRBV11-1
CASSLWGGPANEQFF,TGTGCCAGCAGCTTATGGGGAGGGCCGGCCAATGAGCAGTTCTTC,TRBD2,.,TRBJ2-1,TRBV7-6
CASSLTQDGAYEQYF,TGTGCCAGCAGCCTCACACAAGACGGGGCCTACGAGCAGTACTTC,.,.,TRBJ2-7,TRBV12-3/TRBV12-4
CASSPAGTSGSNEQFF,TGTGCCAGCTCACCCGCCGGGACTAGCGGGAGCAATGAGCAGTTCTTC,TRBD2,.,TRBJ2-1,TRBV18
CASSQGGVPREKLFF,TGCGCCAGCAGCCAAGGGGGTGTCCCTAGAGAAAAACTGTTTTTT,.,.,TRBJ1-4,TRBV4-3
CASGPLAVGYNEQFF,TGTGCTAGTGGTCCTCTAGCGGTTGGGTACAATGAGCAGTTCTTC,TRBD2,.,TRBJ2-1,TRBV12-5
CASSSPGWGYTF,TGTGCCAGCAGCTCCCCTGGATGGGGCTACACCTTC,.,once,TRBJ1-2,TRBV7-2
CASSLTTGGLNIQYF,TGCGCCAGCAGCTTAACGACAGGGGGCTTAAACATTCAGTACTTC,TRBD1,.,TRBJ2-4,TRBV5-1
CASSYFRGNTEAFF,TGTGCCAGCAGTTACTTCAGGGGGAACACTGAAGCTTTCTTT,.,.,TRBJ1-1,TRBV6-2/TRBV6-3
CSWTTPKNIQYF,TGCAGCTGGACTACTCCCAAAAACATTCAGTACTTC,.,few,TRBJ2-4,TRBV29-1
CASSFRGEDTEAFF,TGTGCCAGCAGCTTTAGGGGGGAAGACACTGAAGCTTTCTTT,.,.,TRBJ1-1,TRBV7-2
CASVNRGQETQYF,TGTGCCAGCGTCAACAGGGGGCAAGAGACCCAGTACTTC,TRBD1,few,TRBJ2-5,TRBV7-2
CASGGGYQETQYF,TGTGCCAGCGGTGGGGGCTACCAAGAGACCCAGTACTTC,.,.,TRBJ2-5,TRBV3-1
CSVRGTSVQETQYF,TGCAGCGTGAGGGGGACTAGCGTCCAAGAGACCCAGTACTTC,TRBD2,.,TRBJ2-5,TRBV29-1
CASSRRGARAKNIQYF,TGTGCCAGCAGCCGGCGGGGGGCAAGGGCCAAAAACATTCAGTACTTC,TRBD2,.,TRBJ2-4,TRBV3-1
CAGSLDDNEQFF,TGTGCCGGCAGCCTCGACGACAATGAGCAGTTCTTC,.,once,TRBJ2-1,TRBV3-1
CASSEELSLYF,TGTGCCAGCAGTGAAGAACTGTCTCTATACTTC,.,.,TRBJ2-5,TRBV6-1
CASSYSSRTSSGDTQYF,TGTGCCAGCAGTTACTCGTCAAGGACTAGCTCAGGTGATACGCAGTATTTT,TRBD2,.,TRBJ2-3,TRBV6-5
CASSQARLAGGLSSYNEQFF,TGTGCCAGCAGCCAAGCGCGTCTAGCGGGGGGGCTGAGCTCCTACAATGAGCAGTTCTTC,TRBD2,.,TRBJ2-1,TRBV4-2
CASRPGGGSDTQYF,TGTGCCAGCAGGCCCGGGGGCGGTTCGGATACGCAGTATTTT,.,.,TRBJ2-3,TRBV12-3/TRBV12-4
CASSLSGGQGFNEQFF,TGTGCCAGCAGTTTATCGGGGGGACAGGGTTTCAATGAGCAGTTCTTC,TRBD1,.,TRBJ2-1,TRBV27
CASSFDGIGEQYF,TGTGCCAGCAGTTTCGACGGAATTGGCGAGCAGTACTTC,.,.,TRBJ2-7,TRBV27
CASSAPSGSMETQYF,TGTGCCAGCAGTGCGCCTAGTGGGAGTATGGAGACCCAGTACTTC,.,.,TRBJ2-5,TRBV27
CASSFGGVHTEAFF,TGCGCCAGCAGCTTCGGAGGGGTTCACACTGAAGCTTTCTTT,.,once,TRBJ1-1,TRBV5-1
CASSMTGTGAGELFF,TGTGCCAGCAGCATGACCGGGACTGGTGCCGGGGAGCTGTTTTTT,.,.,TRBJ2-2,TRBV7-3
CASQGYGHEQFF,TGTGCCAGTCAAGGCTATGGCCATGAGCAGTTCTTC,.,few,TRBJ2-1,TRBV25-1
CASSMKLSLAGGSHEQFF,TGTGCCAGCAGCATGAAGTTAAGTCTAGCGGGGGGGTCGCATGAGCAGTTCTTC,TRBD2,.,TRBJ2-1,TRBV9
CASSRWTLNEQFF,TGTGCCAGCAGTCGCTGGACTCTCAATGAGCAGTTCTTC,.,few,TRBJ2-1,TRBV6-5
CASSFQLTDTQYF,TGTGCCAGCAGTTTCCAGCTCACAGATACGCAGTATTTT,.,.,TRBJ2-3,TRBV2
CASSLELGATEAFF,TGCGCCAGCAGCTTGGAATTGGGGGCCACTGAAGCTTTCTTT,.,few,TRBJ1-1,TRBV5-1